This paragraph covers one T cell receptor (beta chain) sequence. Trimming removed 3 bases from V and 6 bases from J, with 6 bases in between. The CDR3 contains 12 residues. Germline V gives CDR1 LGHNA, CDR2 YNFKEQ. The data derive from a study of T cell clones after liver transplantation. Study-level background: Without induction therapy, subjects received standard immunosuppression until 12-24 months post-transplant. Tolerant meant at least one year fully off immunosuppression without liver enzymes above twice normal.

Clones were read by immunoSEQ multiplex PCR, and TCRdb kept only the in-frame ones, dropping some. Of some 110,000 clones in the sample, roughly 80% are singletons; the top ten hold roughly 0.9%. The V gene is TRBV4-2, the J gene TRBJ1-5; no clear D. The input for sequencing was CD4+ T cells from blood, taken before liver transplant. This receptor was taken from a human donor who received a liver transplant. CDR3 sequence: CASSQGGQPQHF. CDR3 nucleotide sequence: TGTGCCAGCAGCCAGGGAGGTCAGCCCCAGCATTTT.